The entry that follows covers one TCR beta chain sequence. This entry comes from a study of blood T cell repertoires in COVID-19. Whole-study context: PBMCs, B-cell-depleted T cells, or T cells provided the cDNA or gDNA that made up the material.

Only in-frame clones appear in the TCRdb table, and some are missing; sequencing was by immunoSEQ multiplex PCR. This repertoire shows some 250,000 clones, about 89% found once; its top ten account for about 1.2%. V was shortened by 4 bases and J by 6 bases, with 11 bases between the two germline ends. CDR3 length equals 12 residues. Per germline, CDR1 SGHNT and CDR2 YYREEE (reference sequence). The specimen was PBMCs or T cells enriched from blood (not recorded which). This clonotype originated in a human donor in a cohort exposed to, infected with or recovered from COVID-19 (not recorded which). The donor label of this sample is uncertain. The chain couples TRBV5-4 to TRBJ2-7, with a weak D call TRBD2 (5 bases). The CDR3: CASSAPSSEQYF. CDR3 nucleotides: TGTGCCAGCAGCGCCCCTAGCTCCGAGCAGTACTTC.